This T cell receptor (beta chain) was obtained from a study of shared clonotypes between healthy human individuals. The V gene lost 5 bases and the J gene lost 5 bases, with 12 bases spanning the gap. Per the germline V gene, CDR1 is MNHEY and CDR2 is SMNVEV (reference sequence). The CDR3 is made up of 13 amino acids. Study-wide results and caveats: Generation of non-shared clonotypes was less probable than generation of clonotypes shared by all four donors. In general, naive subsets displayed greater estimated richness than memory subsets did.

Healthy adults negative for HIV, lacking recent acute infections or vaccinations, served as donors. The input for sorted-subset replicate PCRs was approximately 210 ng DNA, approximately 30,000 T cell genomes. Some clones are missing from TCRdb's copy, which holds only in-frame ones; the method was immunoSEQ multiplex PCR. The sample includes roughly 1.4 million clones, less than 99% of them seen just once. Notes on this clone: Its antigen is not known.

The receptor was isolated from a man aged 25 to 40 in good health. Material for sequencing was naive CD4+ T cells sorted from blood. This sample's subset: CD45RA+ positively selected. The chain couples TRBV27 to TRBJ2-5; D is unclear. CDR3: CASSLLTGETQYF. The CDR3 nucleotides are TGTGCCAGCAGTCTCCTCACTGGCGAGACCCAGTACTTC.